These 15 T cell receptor beta chains were sequenced from one sample in a study of T-cell reconstitution after alpha-beta-depleted transplantation in children. Preparation of the TCRbeta library was carried out with unique molecular identifiers. MiXCR, run by TCRdb on the PCR reads, gives a single entry per CDR3 protein. The sample carries some 70,000 distinct CDR3 sequences, 4.9% recorded once. Sample: PBMCs, mostly from graft donor cells, taken 180 days after TCRalphabeta/CD19-depleted stem cell transplant. Every receptor here comes from a boy younger than two who had a stem cell transplant for acute myeloid leukemia, so the T cells may come from the graft donor.

This clonotype was counted at least ten times. The rearrangement links TRBV20-1 to TRBJ2-3, with D tentatively TRBD2 (5 bases). Trimming removed 0 bases at V and 0 bases at J, with 13 bases between. The CDR3 runs 16 residues. Germline V lookup: CDR1 DFQATT, CDR2 SNEGSKA (reference sequence). The CDR3 nucleotides are TGCAGTGCTAGAGATCGGGAAGCGGCTAGCACAGATACGCAGTATTTT. Its translation is CSARDREAASTDTQYF.

In this sample, this clonotype turned up many times. This chain links TRBV7-8 with TRBJ2-1, with D possibly TRBD1 on 5 matching bases. This CDR3 has 15 amino acids. The germline gives CDR1 SGHVS, CDR2 FQNEAQ. The ends were cut back, 5 bases at V and 5 bases at J, with 16 bases in the middle. In DNA form, the CDR3 reads TGTGCCAGCAGCCCAGGGCCAGGGCTTGACAATGAGCAGTTCTTC. Its translation is CASSPGPGLDNEQFF.

This clonotype showed up many times. For the CDR3, the DNA is TGCGCCAGCAGCCAAGATGTCGTGGTGGCAGAGACCCAGTACTTC. Amino acid sequence: CASSQDVVVAETQYF. J is TRBJ2-5 and V is TRBV4-1; D is uncertain. Trimming left V 0 bases short and J 4 bases short, with 12 bases between. Germline V gives CDR1 MGHRA, CDR2 YSYEKL. This CDR3 has 15 residues.

This clonotype was observed at least ten times. CDR3 loop: CASSGNTEAFF. The CDR3 DNA reads as TGTGCCAGCAGTGGGAACACTGAAGCTTTCTTT. The rearrangement joins TRBV12-3 or TRBV12-4 to TRBJ1-1, with D uncertain. Trimming took 5 bases from V and 1 from J, leaving 2 bases between them. This CDR3 is 11 amino acids long.

This clonotype was recorded many times. V is TRBV28 and J is TRBJ1-5, with TRBD1 matching over 7 bases. From germline, CDR1 is MDHEN and CDR2 SYDVKM. The CDR3 runs to 19 residues. The V and J ends lost 0 bases and 0 bases, in that order; junction bases with no gene match: 11. CDR3 bases: TGTGCCAGCAGTTTATGGGCCTCCGGGACAGTCTATAGCAATCAGCCCCAGCATTTT. Translating it yields CASSLWASGTVYSNQPQHF.

This clonotype was counted ten times or more. The chain uses TRBV5-1 and TRBJ2-7; TRBD1 matches at 8 bases. CDR3 size: 13 residues. Germline V gives CDR1 SGHRS, CDR2 YFSETQ. The J segment lost 4 bases and the V segment lost 1 base, leaving 1 base of the junction unmatched. DNA of the CDR3: TGCGCCAGCAGCTTGACAGGGGGTTACGAGCAGTACTTC. This sequence encodes CASSLTGGYEQYF.

This clonotype was picked up many times. This chain joins TRBV3-1 and TRBJ1-6, with D possibly matching TRBD1 (5 bases). Trimming removed 1 base from V and 10 bases from J, with 14 bases in between. CDR1 LGHDT and CDR2 YNNKEL come from the germline V gene (reference sequence). The CDR3 runs 15 residues. The CDR3 spells CASSQVGPGRSPLHF. The CDR3, as DNA: TGTGCCAGCAGCCAAGTTGGCCCAGGGCGGTCACCCCTCCACTTT. The variable domain in full, completed from reference TRBV3-1 and TRBJ1-6, reads DTAVSQTPKYLVTQMGNDKSIKCEQNLGHDTMYWYKQDSKKFLKIMFSYNNKELIINETVPNRFSPKSPDKAHLNLHINSLELGDSAVYFCASSQVGPGRSPLHFGNGTRLTVT.

This clonotype was observed many times. The rearrangement links TRBV4-3 to TRBJ1-6; D gene uncertain. CDR3 length: 16 residues. The V end was cut by 4 bases, the J end by 5 bases, with 15 bases between. CDR1 LGHNA and CDR2 YSLEER come from the germline V gene. The CDR3 sequence is CASSLLPNLDNSPLHF. The CDR3 nucleotides read TGCGCCAGCAGCCTCCTCCCTAACCTGGATAATTCACCCCTCCACTTT.

V is TRBV12-3 or TRBV12-4 and J is TRBJ1-4; the match to TRBD1 covers 7 bases. The CDR3 is 15 amino acids. V lost 5 bases and J lost 5; bases outside the gene matches: 8. CDR3 coding DNA: TGTGCCAGCAGTCCCTCGGGACAGCTAAATGAAAAACTGTTTTTT. Its protein is CASSPSGQLNEKLFF.

This clonotype was detected ten times or more. CDR3 sequence (DNA): TGTGCCAGCAGTGAAGCGCTGACAGCGATGTATACGCAGTATTTT. This codes for CASSEALTAMYTQYF. The chain joins TRBV6-1 to TRBJ2-3; weak D call: TRBD1 (5 bases). CDR1 is MNHNS and CDR2 is SASEGT in the germline V gene. V lost 0 bases and J 7 bases, leaving 14 bases between the germline ends. CDR3 length: 15 amino acids.

In its sample, this clonotype was seen many times. V and J are TRBV11-1 and TRBJ2-5; tentatively, D is TRBD2 (5 bases). Trimming removed 3 bases at V and 5 bases at J, with 13 bases between. This CDR3 contains 14 residues. Germline values: CDR1 SGHAT, CDR2 FQDESV (reference sequence). In DNA form, the CDR3 reads TGTGCCAGCAGCTTTTCGGGGAAACGGGAGACCCAGTACTTC. Translating gives CASSFSGKRETQYF.

There are many counts of this clonotype. The J gene is TRBJ2-1, the V gene TRBV9; 8 nucleotides line up with TRBD1. The J segment lost 2 bases and the V segment lost 2 bases, leaving 3 bases of the junction unmatched. The germline gives CDR1 SGDLS, CDR2 YYNGEE. The CDR3 contains 15 residues. DNA of the CDR3: TGTGCCAGCAGCGTGGGACAGGTCCCCTACAATGAGCAGTTCTTC. The encoded protein is CASSVGQVPYNEQFF.

Ten or more counts support this clonotype. The V call is TRBV5-1, the J call TRBJ2-1, with 8 nucleotides matching TRBD2. This CDR3 contains 14 residues. Germline assignment: CDR1 SGHRS and CDR2 YFSETQ. With V trimmed by 4 bases and J by 6 bases, 6 bases remained unmatched. CDR3 sequence (DNA): TGCGCCAGCAGCCCCGGGACTAGTCCCAATGAGCAGTTCTTC. It encodes CASSPGTSPNEQFF.

This clonotype was detected many times. The chain recombines TRBV4-3 with TRBJ2-2; D gene uncertain. The V gene lost 0 bases and the J gene lost 0 bases, with 14 bases spanning the gap. The CDR3 is made up of 18 amino acids. CDR1 and CDR2 from the germline V gene are LGHNA and YSLEER. In DNA form, the CDR3 reads TGCGCCAGCAGCCAAGAAGGTGGGAACAGCGCGAACACCGGGGAGCTGTTTTTT. This encodes CASSQEGGNSANTGELFF.

There are many counts of this clonotype. The chain links TRBV7-9 to TRBJ2-1, with 12 nucleotides matching TRBD2. The germline CDR1 and CDR2 sequences are SEHNR and FQNEAQ (reference sequence). CDR3 length: 15 residues. V was clipped by 9 bases and J by 4 bases; unmatched bases: 7. The CDR3 DNA follows: TGTGCCAGTAGACCTAGCGGGGGGGGTTACAATGAGCAGTTCTTC. It encodes CASRPSGGGYNEQFF.